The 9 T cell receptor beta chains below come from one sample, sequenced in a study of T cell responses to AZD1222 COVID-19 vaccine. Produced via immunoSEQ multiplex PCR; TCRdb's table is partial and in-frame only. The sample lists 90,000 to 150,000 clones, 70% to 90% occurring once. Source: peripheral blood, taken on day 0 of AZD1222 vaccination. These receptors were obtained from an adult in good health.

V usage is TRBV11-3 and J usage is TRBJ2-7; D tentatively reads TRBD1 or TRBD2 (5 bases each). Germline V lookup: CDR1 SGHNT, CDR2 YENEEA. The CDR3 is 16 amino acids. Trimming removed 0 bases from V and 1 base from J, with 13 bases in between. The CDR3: CASSLDGRDGSYEQYF. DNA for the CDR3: TGTGCCAGCAGCTTAGATGGCCGGGACGGATCCTACGAGCAGTACTTC.

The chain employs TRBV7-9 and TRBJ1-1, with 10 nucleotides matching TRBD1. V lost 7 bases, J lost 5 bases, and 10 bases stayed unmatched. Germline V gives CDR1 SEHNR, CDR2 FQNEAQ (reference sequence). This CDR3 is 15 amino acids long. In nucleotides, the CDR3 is TGTGCCAGCACTAAGTGGGCGGACAGGGGGACTGAAGCTTTCTTT. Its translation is CASTKWADRGTEAFF.

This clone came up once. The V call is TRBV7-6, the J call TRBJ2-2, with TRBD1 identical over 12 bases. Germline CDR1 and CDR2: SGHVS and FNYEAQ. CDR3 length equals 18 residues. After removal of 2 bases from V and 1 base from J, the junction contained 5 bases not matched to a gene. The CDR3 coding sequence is TGTGCCAGCAGCTTACGCGGGACAGGGGGCTTGAACACCGGGGAGCTGTTTTTT. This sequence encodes CASSLRGTGGLNTGELFF.

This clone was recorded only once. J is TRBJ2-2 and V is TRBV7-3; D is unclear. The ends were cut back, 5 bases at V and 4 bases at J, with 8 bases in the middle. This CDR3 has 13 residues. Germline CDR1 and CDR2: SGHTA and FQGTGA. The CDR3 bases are TGTGCCAGCAGCCCATATACCACCGGGGAGCTGTTTTTT. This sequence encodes CASSPYTTGELFF.

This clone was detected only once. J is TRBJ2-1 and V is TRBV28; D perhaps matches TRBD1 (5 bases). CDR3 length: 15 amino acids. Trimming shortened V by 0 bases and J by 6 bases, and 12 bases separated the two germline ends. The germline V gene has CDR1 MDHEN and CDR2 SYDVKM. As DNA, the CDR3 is TGTGCCAGCAGTTTATGGCAGGGTAACCTCAATGAGCAGTTCTTC. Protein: CASSLWQGNLNEQFF.

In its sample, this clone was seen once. CDR3 nucleotides: TGTGCCAGTAGGTCTAGCGGCACCGGGGAGCTGTTTTTT. Amino acids: CASRSSGTGELFF. V usage is TRBV19 and J usage is TRBJ2-2; 7 bases agree with TRBD2. With 6 bases clipped from V and 4 bases from J, the junction kept 2 bases outside the gene matches. This CDR3 is built from 13 residues. Germline assignment: CDR1 LNHDA and CDR2 SQIVND (reference sequence).

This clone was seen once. The CDR3 DNA is TGTGCTAGCAGTCCCGACGGTACCCATCAGCCCCAGCATTTT. This encodes CASSPDGTHQPQHF. J is TRBJ1-5 and V is TRBV12-5; D is unclear. The V end lost 9 bases, the J end lost 5 bases, and 17 bases lay between the germline ends. CDR1 LGHNT and CDR2 FRNRAP come from the germline V gene. The CDR3 contains 14 residues. Using reference TRBV12-5 and TRBJ1-5 for the parts outside the CDR3, the full variable domain is DARVTQTPRHKVTEMGQEVTMRCQPILGHNTVFWYRQTMMQGLELLAYFRNRAPLDDSGMPKDRFSAEMPDATLATLKIQPSEPRDSAVYFCASSPDGTHQPQHFGDGTRLSIL.

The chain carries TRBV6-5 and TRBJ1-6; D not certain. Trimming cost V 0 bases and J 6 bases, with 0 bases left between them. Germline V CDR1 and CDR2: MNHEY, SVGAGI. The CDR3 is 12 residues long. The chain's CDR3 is CASSYSNSPLHF. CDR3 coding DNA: TGTGCCAGCAGTTACTCTAATTCACCCCTCCACTTT.

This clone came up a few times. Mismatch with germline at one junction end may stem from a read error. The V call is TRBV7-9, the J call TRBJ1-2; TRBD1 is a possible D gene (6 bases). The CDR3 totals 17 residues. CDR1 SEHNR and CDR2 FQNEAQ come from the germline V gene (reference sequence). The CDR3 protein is CASSLVVLGQRIYGYTF. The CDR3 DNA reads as TGTGCCAGCAGTTTAGTTGTTTTAGGACAGCGGATATATGGCTACACCTTC.